This entry features one T cell receptor beta chain sequence. This entry belongs to a study of blood T cell repertoires in COVID-19. Study-level information: The United States, Italy and Spain were the sources of the acute and convalescent COVID-19 samples. T cells, B-cell-depleted T cells, or PBMCs provided the cDNA or gDNA that served as material.

Original processing methods: Nucleated cell number was recorded as an estimate derived from reference gene primer amplification. TCRdb keeps only in-frame clones here, not all; method: immunoSEQ multiplex PCR. Clonal size and the V and J genes are those of that table, whereas D and trimming came from the DNA. The sample lists fewer than 80,000 clones; 88% were seen once. The V segment lost 1 base and the J segment 6 bases; nucleotides outside the gene matches: 9. Germline V gene data show CDR1 as LGHDT and CDR2 as YNNKEL (reference sequence). The CDR3 totals 16 residues. This sequence was found in a human donor in a cohort sampled during active COVID-19. The V and J genes are TRBV3-1 (or the pseudogene TRBV3-2) and TRBJ2-4, with TRBD2 matching over 7 bases. Sequencing was carried out using peripheral blood. As DNA, the CDR3 is TGTGCCAGCAGCCAAGGCCTGGGAGGGGTCGGAAACATTCAGTACTTC. Translated, it gives CASSQGLGGVGNIQYF.